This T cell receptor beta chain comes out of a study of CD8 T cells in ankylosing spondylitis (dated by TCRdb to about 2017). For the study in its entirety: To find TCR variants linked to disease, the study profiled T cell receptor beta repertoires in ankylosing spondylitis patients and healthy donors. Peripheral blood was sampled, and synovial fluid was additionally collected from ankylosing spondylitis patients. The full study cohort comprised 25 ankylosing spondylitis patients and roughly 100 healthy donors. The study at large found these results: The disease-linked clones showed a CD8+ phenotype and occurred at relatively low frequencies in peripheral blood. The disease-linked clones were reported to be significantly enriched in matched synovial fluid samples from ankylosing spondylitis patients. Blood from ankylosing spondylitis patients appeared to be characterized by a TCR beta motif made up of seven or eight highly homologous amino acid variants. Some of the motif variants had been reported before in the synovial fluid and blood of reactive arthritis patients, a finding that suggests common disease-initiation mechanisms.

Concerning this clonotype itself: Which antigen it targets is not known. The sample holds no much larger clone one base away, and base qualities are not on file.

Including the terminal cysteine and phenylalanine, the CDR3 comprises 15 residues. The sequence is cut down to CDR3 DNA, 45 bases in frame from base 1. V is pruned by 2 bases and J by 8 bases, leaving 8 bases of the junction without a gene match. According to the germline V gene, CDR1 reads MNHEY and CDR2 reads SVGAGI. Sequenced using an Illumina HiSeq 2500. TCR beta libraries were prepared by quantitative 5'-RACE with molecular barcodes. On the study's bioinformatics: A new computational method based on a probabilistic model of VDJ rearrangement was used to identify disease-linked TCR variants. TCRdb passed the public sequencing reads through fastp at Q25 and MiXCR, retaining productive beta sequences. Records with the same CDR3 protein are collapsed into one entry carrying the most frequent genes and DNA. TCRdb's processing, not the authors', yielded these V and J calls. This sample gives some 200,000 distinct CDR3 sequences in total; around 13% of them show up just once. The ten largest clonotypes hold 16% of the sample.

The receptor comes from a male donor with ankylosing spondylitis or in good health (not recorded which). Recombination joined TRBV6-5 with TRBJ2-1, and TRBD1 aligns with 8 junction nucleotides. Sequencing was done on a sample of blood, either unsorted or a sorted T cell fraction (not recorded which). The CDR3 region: CASSYGTGPFDEQFF. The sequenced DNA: TGTGCCAGCAGTTACGGGACAGGCCCCTTCGATGAGCAGTTCTTC.